The 6 T cell receptor beta chains below were found in one sample sequenced in a study of T cell responses to AZD1222 COVID-19 vaccine. TCRdb's copy holds only in-frame clones and misses some; the assay was immunoSEQ multiplex PCR. Altogether some 140,000 clones are present, 86% being singletons, with the ten largest covering 4.5% to 6%. The specimen was peripheral blood, collected on day 0 of MenACWY control vaccination. The source of these receptors is an adult in good health.

The chain couples TRBV2 to TRBJ1-2, with D maybe TRBD1 (6 bases). V was cut by 10 bases and J by 3 bases, with 18 bases left in between. Germline V gene lookup returns CDR1 SNHLY and CDR2 FYNNEI. The CDR3 is 14 amino acids. The CDR3 nucleotides read TGTGCCAACTCCATCTCTGAGGGGGACTATGGCTACACCTTC. It specifies CANSISEGDYGYTF.

V gene TRBV28 combines with J gene TRBJ1-2, with 8 bases identical to TRBD1. Looked up from germline, CDR1 is MDHEN and CDR2 is SYDVKM. Trimming at V came to 6 bases and at J to 6 bases, leaving 9 bases not matched to a gene. The CDR3 is 14 residues long. The CDR3, as DNA: TGTGCCAGCAGCCCCAGGACAGGGCTCCATGGCTACACCTTC. Residues: CASSPRTGLHGYTF.

The gene calls are TRBV5-1 and TRBJ2-7; D is possibly TRBD1 or TRBD2 (6 bases each). The CDR3 has 14 residues. V lost 4 bases to trimming and J lost 3 bases, with 14 bases between them. Germline CDR1 SGHRS, CDR2 YFSETQ. CDR3 in amino acids: CASSGQGTFYEQYF. In DNA, the CDR3 is TGCGCCAGCAGCGGGCAGGGGACTTTCTACGAGCAGTACTTC.

The chain carries TRBV7-9 and TRBJ1-1; D gene unclear. V was shortened by 2 bases and J by 4 bases, with 2 bases between the two germline ends. The CDR3 loop spans 11 amino acids. Germline assignment: CDR1 SEHNR and CDR2 FQNEAQ (reference sequence). Written as DNA, the CDR3 is TGTGCCAGCAGCTTAAGCACTGAAGCTTTCTTT. Translating it yields CASSLSTEAFF.

In regard to this clone: Other nucleotide sequences from this sample produce the same CDR3. The chain couples TRBV9 to TRBJ2-1; 9 bases align to TRBD2. The V segment lost 0 bases and the J segment 4 bases; nucleotides outside the gene matches: 2. The CDR3 extends over 15 amino acids. Germline loops: CDR1 SGDLS, CDR2 YYNGEE. The CDR3 spells CASSVALAGYNEQFF. The CDR3 bases are TGTGCCAGCAGCGTAGCGCTAGCGGGGTACAATGAGCAGTTCTTC.

J is TRBJ2-5 and V is TRBV10-3; TRBD1 matches 10 bases. The germline gives CDR1 ENHRY, CDR2 SYGVKD. This CDR3 comprises 17 residues. V trimming: 10 bases; J trimming: 1 base; junction bases outside the gene matches: 15. CDR3 sequence reads: CATTGGVLMSGQETQYF. The DNA for the CDR3 is TGTGCCACGACAGGGGGCGTTCTGATGTCAGGCCAAGAGACCCAGTACTTC.